This TCR beta chain originates from a study of identical twins. Study conclusions and caveats: Researchers reported weaker excess twin sharing in beta out-of-frame sequences. Findings depended on cross-sectional statistics rather than tracking the same donors. With abundant cord blood beta clonotypes, insertions were fewer; memory repertoires showed no such pattern.

V was cut by 3 bases and J by 1 base, with 9 bases left in between. CDR3 length equals 14 residues. Germline CDR1 and CDR2: SGHTA and FQGNSA. In the case of this clonotype: The antigen is unknown.

MiXCR was run by TCRdb on the 5' RACE reads, yielding one entry per CDR3 protein. This sample has a few hundred thousand distinct CDR3 sequences, with roughly 10% found just once. Material: memory T cells sorted from blood. The V and J genes are TRBV7-2 and TRBJ2-5, with a weak D call TRBD2 (6 bases). The clonotype originates from a man aged 45 to 65 in good health. DNA of the CDR3: TGTGCCAGCAGCTTCATTAGCGGCCAAGAGACCCAGTACTTC. It translates to CASSFISGQETQYF. Supplemented by reference TRBV7-2 and TRBJ2-5, the full variable domain reads GAGVSQSPSNKVTEKGKDVELRCDPISGHTALYWYRQSLGQGLEFLIYFQGNSAPDKSGLPSDRFSAERTGGSVSTLTIQRTQQEDSAVYLCASSFISGQETQYFGPGTRLLVL.